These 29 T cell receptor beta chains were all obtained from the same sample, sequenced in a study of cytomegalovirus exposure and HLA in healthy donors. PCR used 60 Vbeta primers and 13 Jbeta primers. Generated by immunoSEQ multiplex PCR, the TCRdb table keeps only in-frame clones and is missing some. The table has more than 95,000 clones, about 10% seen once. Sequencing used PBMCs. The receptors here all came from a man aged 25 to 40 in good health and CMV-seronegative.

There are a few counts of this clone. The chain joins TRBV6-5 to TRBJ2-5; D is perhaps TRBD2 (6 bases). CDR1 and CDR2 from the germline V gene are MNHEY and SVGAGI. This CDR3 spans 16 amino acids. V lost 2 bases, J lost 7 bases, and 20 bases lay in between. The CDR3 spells CASSYSTSPPGGTQYF. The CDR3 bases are TGTGCCAGCAGTTACAGTACTAGCCCCCCGGGCGGGACCCAGTACTTC.

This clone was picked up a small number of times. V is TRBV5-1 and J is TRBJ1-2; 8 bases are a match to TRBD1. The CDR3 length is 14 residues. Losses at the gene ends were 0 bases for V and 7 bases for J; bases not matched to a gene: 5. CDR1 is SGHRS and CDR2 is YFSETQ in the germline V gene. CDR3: CASSLVQGEAGYTF. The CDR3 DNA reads TGCGCCAGCAGCTTGGTACAGGGGGAAGCTGGCTACACCTTC.

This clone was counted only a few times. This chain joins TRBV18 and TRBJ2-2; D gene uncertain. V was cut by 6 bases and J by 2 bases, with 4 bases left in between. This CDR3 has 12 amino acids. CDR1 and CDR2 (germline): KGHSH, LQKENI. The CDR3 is CASSINTGELFF. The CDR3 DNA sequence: TGTGCCAGCTCTATAAACACCGGGGAGCTGTTTTTT.

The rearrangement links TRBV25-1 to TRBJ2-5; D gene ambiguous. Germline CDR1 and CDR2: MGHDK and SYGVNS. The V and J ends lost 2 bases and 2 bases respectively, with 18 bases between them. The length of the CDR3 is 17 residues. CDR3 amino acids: CASSEKTQKPPQETQYF. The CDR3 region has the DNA TGTGCCAGCAGTGAAAAAACCCAAAAGCCCCCGCAAGAGACCCAGTACTTC.

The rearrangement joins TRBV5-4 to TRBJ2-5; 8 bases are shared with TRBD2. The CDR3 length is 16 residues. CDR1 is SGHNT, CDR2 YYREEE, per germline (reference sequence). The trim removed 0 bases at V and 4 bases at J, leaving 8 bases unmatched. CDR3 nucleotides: TGTGCCAGCAGCTTGGCCAGCGGGGGCACGGGAGAGACCCAGTACTTC. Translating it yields CASSLASGGTGETQYF.

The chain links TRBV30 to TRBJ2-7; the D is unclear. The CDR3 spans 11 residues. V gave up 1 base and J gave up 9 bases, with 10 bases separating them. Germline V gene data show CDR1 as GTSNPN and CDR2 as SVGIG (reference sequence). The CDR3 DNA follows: TGTGCCTGGAGTGCTAAGATTCGGCAGTACTTC. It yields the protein CAWSAKIRQYF.

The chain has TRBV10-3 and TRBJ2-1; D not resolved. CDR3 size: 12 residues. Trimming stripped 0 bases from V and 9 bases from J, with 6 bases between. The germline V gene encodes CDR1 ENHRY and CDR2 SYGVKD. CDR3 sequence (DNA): TGTGCCATCAGTGAGTCGGAGATTGAGCAGTTCTTC. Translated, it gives CAISESEIEQFF.

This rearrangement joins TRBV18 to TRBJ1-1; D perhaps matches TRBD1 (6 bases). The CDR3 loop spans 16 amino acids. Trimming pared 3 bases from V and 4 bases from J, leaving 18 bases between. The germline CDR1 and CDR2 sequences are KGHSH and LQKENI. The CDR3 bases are TGTGCCAGCTCACCGACTAAGGGGGGGATTACCACTGAAGCTTTCTTT. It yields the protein CASSPTKGGITTEAFF.

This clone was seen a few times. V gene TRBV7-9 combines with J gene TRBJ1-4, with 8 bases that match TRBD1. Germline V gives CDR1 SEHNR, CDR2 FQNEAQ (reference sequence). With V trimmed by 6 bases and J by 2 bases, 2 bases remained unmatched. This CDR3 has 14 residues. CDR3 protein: CASSYRGTNEKLFF. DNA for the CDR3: TGTGCCAGCAGTTACAGGGGGACTAATGAAAAACTGTTTTTT.

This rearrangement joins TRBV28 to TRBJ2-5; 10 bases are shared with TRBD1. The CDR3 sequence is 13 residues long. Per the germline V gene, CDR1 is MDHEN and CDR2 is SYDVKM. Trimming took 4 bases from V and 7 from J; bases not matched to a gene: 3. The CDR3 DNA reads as TGTGCCAGCAGTTCGGGACAGGGGCCGACCCAGTACTTC. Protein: CASSSGQGPTQYF.

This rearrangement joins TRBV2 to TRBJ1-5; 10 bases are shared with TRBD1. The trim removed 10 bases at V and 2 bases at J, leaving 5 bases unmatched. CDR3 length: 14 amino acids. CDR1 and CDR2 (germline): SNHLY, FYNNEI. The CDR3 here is CATRQGAGNQPQHF. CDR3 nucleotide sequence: TGTGCCACCAGACAGGGGGCGGGCAATCAGCCCCAGCATTTT.

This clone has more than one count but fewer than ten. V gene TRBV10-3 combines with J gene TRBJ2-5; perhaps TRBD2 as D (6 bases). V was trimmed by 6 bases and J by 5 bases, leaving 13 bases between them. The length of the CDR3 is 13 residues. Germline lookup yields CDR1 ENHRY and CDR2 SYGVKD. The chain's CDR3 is CAIRTSPGETQYF. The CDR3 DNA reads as TGTGCCATCAGGACTAGTCCGGGGGAGACCCAGTACTTC.

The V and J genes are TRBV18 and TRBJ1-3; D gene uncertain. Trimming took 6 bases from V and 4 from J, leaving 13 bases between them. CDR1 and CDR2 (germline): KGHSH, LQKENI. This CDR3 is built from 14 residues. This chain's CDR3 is CASSSEAAGNTIYF. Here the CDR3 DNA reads TGTGCCAGCTCGTCCGAGGCGGCGGGAAACACCATATATTTT.

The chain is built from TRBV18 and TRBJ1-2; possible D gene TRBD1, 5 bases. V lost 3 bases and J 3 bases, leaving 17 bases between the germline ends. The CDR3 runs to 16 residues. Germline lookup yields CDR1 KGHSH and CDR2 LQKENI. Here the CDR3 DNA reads TGTGCCAGCTCACCGGATATGTCAGGGTCGTACTATGGCTACACCTTC. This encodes CASSPDMSGSYYGYTF.

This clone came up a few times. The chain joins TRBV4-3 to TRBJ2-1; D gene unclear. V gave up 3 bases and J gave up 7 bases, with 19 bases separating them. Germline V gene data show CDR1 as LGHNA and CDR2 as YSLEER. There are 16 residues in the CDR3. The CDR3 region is CASSQQAGSHSNEQFF. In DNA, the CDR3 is TGCGCCAGCAGCCAGCAAGCCGGGTCCCACTCGAATGAGCAGTTCTTC.

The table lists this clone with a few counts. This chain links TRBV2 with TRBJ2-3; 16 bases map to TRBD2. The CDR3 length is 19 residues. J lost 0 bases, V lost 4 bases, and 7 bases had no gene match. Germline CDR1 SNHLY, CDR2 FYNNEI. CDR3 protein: CASSAPGLAGGPSTDTQYF. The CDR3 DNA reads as TGTGCCAGCAGTGCACCGGGACTAGCGGGAGGGCCAAGCACAGATACGCAGTATTTT. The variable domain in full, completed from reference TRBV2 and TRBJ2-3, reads EPEVTQTPSHQVTQMGQEVILRCVPISNHLYFYWYRQILGQKVEFLVSFYNNEISEKSEIFDDQFSVERPDGSNFTLKIRSTKLEDSAMYFCASSAPGLAGGPSTDTQYFGPGTRLTVL.

The CDR3 nucleotides read TGTGCCAGCAGCGCTATGGTCGACAAAGAAGAAAAACTGTTTTTT. It is translated as CASSAMVDKEEKLFF. The rearrangement links TRBV5-4 to TRBJ1-4; D unclear. The CDR3 length is 15 residues. V was trimmed by 4 bases and J by 8 bases, leaving 18 bases between them. Looked up from germline, CDR1 is SGHNT and CDR2 is YYREEE (reference sequence).

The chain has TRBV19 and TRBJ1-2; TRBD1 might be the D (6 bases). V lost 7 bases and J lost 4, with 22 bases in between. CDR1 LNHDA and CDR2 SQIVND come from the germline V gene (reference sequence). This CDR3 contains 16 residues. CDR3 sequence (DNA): TGTGCCAGTACCATAGAGTCGGGGGGCTGGGGCTATGGCTACACCTTC. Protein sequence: CASTIESGGWGYGYTF.

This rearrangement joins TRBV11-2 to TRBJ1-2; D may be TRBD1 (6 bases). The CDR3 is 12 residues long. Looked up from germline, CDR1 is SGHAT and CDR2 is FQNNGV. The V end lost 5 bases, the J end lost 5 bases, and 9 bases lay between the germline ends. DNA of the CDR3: TGTGCCAGCAGCCAGGGGAATTATGGCTACACCTTC. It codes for CASSQGNYGYTF.

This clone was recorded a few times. In nucleotides, the CDR3 is TGTGCCAGCAGTGGGAGGACAGTCAATCAGCCCCAGCATTTT. Translating it yields CASSGRTVNQPQHF. V and J are TRBV2 and TRBJ1-5, with D possibly matching TRBD1 (6 bases). The V gene's germline CDR1 is SNHLY and CDR2 FYNNEI. The V gene lost 4 bases and the J gene lost 3 bases, with 10 bases spanning the gap. The CDR3 is 14 amino acids. Looking up the rest from reference TRBV2 and TRBJ1-5 gives the full variable domain: EPEVTQTPSHQVTQMGQEVILRCVPISNHLYFYWYRQILGQKVEFLVSFYNNEISEKSEIFDDQFSVERPDGSNFTLKIRSTKLEDSAMYFCASSGRTVNQPQHFGDGTRLSIL.

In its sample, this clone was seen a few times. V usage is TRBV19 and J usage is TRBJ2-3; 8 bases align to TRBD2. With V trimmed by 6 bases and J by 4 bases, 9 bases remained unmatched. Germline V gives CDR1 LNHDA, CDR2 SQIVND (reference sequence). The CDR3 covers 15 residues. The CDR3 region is CASSRGGLEADTQYF. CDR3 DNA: TGTGCCAGTAGCCGGGGGGGGCTAGAGGCAGATACGCAGTATTTT.

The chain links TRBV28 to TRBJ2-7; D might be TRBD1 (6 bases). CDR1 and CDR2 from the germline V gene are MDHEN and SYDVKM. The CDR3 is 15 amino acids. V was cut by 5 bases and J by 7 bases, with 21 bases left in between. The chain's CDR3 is CASSGTRKGTGEQYF. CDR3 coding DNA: TGTGCCAGCAGTGGGACAAGGAAAGGGACGGGAGAGCAGTACTTC.

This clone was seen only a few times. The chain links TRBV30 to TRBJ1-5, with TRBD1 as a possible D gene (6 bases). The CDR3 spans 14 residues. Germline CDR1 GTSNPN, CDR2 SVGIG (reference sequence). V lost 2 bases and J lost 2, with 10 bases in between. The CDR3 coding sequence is TGTGCCTGGAGTAAGGGGGGGGGCAATCAGCCCCAGCATTTT. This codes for CAWSKGGGNQPQHF. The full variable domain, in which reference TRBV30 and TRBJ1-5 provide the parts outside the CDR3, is SQTIHQWPATLVQPVGSPLSLECTVEGTSNPNLYWYRQAAGRGLQLLFYSVGIGQISSEVPQNLSASRPQDRQFILSSKKLLLSDSGFYLCAWSKGGGNQPQHFGDGTRLSIL.

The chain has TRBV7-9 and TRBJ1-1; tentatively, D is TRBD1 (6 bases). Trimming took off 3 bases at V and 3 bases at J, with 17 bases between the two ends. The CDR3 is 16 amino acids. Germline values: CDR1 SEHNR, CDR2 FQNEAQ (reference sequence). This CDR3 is CASSFTGWEKDTEAFF. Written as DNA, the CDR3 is TGTGCCAGCAGCTTTACAGGGTGGGAAAAGGACACTGAAGCTTTCTTT.

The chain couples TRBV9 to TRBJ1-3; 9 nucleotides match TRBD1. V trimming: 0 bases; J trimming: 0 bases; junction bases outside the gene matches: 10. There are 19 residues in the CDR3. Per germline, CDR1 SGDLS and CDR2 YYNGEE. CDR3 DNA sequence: TGTGCCAGCAGCGTAGATCAGGGGGACAGGGTCCACTCTGGAAACACCATATATTTT. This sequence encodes CASSVDQGDRVHSGNTIYF. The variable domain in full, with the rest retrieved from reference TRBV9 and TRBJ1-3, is DSGVTQTPKHLITATGQRVTLRCSPRSGDLSVYWYQQSLDQGLQFLIQYYNGEERAKGNILERFSAQQFPDLHSELNLSSLELGDSALYFCASSVDQGDRVHSGNTIYFGEGSWLTVV.

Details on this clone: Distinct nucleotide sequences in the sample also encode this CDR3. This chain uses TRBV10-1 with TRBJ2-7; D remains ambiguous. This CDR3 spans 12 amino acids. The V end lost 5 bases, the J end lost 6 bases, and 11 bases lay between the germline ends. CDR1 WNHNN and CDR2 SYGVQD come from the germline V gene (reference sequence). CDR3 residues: CASSRGSSEQYF. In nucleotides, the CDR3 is TGCGCCAGCAGTCGTGGGTCTAGCGAGCAGTACTTC.

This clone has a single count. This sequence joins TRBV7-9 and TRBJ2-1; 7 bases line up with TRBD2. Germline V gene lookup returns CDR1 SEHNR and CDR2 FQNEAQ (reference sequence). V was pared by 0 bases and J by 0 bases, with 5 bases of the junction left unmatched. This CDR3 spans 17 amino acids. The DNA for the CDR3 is TGTGCCAGCAGCTTAGCGTGGGGCGGGAGCTCCTACAATGAGCAGTTCTTC. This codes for CASSLAWGGSSYNEQFF.

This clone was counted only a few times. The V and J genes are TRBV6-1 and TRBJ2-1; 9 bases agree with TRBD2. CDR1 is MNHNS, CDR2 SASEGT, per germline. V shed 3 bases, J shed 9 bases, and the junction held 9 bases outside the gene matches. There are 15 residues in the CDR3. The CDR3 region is CASSEVAGAEGEQFF. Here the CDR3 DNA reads TGTGCCAGCAGTGAGGTAGCGGGAGCGGAGGGTGAGCAGTTCTTC.

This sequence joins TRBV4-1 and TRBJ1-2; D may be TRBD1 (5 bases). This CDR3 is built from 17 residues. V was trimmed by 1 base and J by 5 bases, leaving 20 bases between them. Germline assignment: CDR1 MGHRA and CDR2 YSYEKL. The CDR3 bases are TGCGCCAGCAGCCAAGTAGGTCTCACAGGAGCTGATTATGGCTACACCTTC. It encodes CASSQVGLTGADYGYTF.